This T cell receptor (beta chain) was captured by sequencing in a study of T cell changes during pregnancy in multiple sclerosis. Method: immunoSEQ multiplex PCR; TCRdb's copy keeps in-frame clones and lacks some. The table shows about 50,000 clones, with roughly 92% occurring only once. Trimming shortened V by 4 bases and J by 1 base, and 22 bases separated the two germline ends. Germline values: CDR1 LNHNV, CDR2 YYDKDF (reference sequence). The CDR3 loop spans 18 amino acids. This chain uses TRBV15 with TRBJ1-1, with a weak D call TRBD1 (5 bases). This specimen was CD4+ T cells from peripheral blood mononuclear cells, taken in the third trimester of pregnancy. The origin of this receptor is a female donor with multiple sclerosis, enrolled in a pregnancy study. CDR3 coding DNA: TGTGCCACCAGCAAACAAGGAGCCAGGGCTCAGACGAACACTGAAGCTTTCTTT. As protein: CATSKQGARAQTNTEAFF.